This TCR beta chain stems from a study of OX40 agonist ivuxolimab in advanced cancers. Background on the study: Three patients, one with hepatocellular carcinoma and two with cutaneous melanoma, responded partially.

Blood sampling took place at baseline, cycle 4 day 1, and cycle 7 day 1. Looked up from germline, CDR1 is MRHNA and CDR2 is SNTAGT. V trimming: 6 bases; J trimming: 5 bases; junction bases outside the gene matches: 6. The CDR3 has 16 residues. Method: immunoSEQ multiplex PCR; TCRdb's copy keeps in-frame clones and lacks some. The table lists 50,000 to 80,000 clones, approximately 90% of them singletons. The specimen comprised CD4+ or CD8+ T cells sorted from blood, sampled in a trial of the OX40 agonist ivuxolimab. This receptor was taken from an adult with an advanced solid tumor such as melanoma, head and neck, liver or kidney cancer. V gene TRBV6-4 combines with J gene TRBJ2-5, with 16 nucleotides matching TRBD2. The CDR3: CASSPGLAGGPETQYF. The CDR3 nucleotides are TGTGCCAGCAGCCCGGGACTAGCGGGAGGGCCGGAGACCCAGTACTTC.